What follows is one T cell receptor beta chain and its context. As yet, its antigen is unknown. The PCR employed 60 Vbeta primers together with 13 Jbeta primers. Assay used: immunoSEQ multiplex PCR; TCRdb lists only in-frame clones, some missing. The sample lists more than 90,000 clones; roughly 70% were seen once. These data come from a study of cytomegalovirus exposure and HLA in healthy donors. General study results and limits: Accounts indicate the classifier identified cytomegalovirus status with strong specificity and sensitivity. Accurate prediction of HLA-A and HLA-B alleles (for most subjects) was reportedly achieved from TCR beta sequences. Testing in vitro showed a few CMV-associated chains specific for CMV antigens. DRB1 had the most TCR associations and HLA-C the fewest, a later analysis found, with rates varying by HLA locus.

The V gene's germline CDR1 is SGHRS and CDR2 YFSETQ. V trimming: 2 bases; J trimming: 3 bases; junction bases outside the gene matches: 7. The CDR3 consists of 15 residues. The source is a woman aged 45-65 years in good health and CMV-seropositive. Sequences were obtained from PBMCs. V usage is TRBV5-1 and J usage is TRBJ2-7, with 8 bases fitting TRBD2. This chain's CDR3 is CASSLDSSGFYEQYF. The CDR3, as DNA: TGCGCCAGCAGCTTAGATTCTAGCGGGTTCTACGAGCAGTACTTC.